This T cell receptor beta chain was captured in a study of human T cells and chemical hapten exposure. Looking at the study overall: Small pooled library volume differences chiefly drove per-sample TCR yield variation.

In TCRdb, the RACE reads were re-called with MiXCR into one record per CDR3 protein. The repertoire includes approximately 110,000 distinct CDR3 sequences, less than 45% of them detected once, and roughly 3% sits in the top ten. On this clonotype: Its antigen is not known.

Time point: patch test 3, about 24 weeks after DPC sensitization. Treatment of the sample: therapeutic diphenylcyclopropenone sensitization with weekly scalp DPC. General observations from the study: Sensitizing to DPC left TCRs with a frequency above 1 in 1000 unaltered. Patch test score showed a positive correlation with PT1 expanded TCR counts.

The sequenced sample was whole blood, obtained in connection with sensitization to the hapten diphenylcyclopropenone (DPC). The TCR comes from a man aged 35 to 55 with alopecia areata. Some clones in this sample may be carry-over from other donors' samples.

The CDR3 here is CASSFNGDRAKTQYF. The CDR3 region has the DNA TGTGCCAGCAGTTTTAACGGAGACAGGGCTAAGACCCAGTACTTC. The genes are TRBV28 and TRBJ2-5; 7 bases agree with TRBD1. V dropped 3 bases and J dropped 6; count of bases not matched to a gene: 10. Looked up from germline, CDR1 is MDHEN and CDR2 is SYDVKM. This CDR3 comprises 15 residues.